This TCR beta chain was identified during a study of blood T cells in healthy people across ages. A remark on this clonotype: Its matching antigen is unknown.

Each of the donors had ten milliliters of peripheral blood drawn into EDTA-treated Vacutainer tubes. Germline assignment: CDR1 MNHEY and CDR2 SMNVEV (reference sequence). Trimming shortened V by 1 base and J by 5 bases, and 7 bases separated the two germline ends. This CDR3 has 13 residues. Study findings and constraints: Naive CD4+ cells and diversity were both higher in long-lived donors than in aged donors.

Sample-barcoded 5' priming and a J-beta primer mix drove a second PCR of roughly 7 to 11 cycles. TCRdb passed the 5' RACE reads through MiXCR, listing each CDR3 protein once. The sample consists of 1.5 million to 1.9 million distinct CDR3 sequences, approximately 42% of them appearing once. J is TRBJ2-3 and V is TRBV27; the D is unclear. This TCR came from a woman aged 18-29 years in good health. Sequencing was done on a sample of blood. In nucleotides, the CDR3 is TGTGCCAGCAGTTTATTTCGGCGAGATACGCAGTATTTT. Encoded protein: CASSLFRRDTQYF.